Sequencing of this T cell receptor beta chain was carried out in a study of cytomegalovirus exposure and HLA in healthy donors (dated by TCRdb to about 2017). Regarding the research as a whole: An earlier analysis of roughly 610 of the donors reported approximately 280 Gb of sequence data and roughly 120 million unique TCR beta sequences obtained from about 200 million T cells. Class I and class II HLA loci were covered by the typing at four-digit resolution. Typing coverage varied by locus: about 620-640 donors for A, B, C, DRB1 and DQB1; roughly 500 for DQA1; approximately 610 for DPA1; about 450 for DPB1. Among the roughly 430 genotyped donors, about 85% belonged to the genetic ancestry cluster associated with self-reported Caucasian donors. The study aimed to test whether cataloging public T cell receptors could reveal signatures of past pathogen exposure. In the later analysis, no new phenotypic data were used to find candidate immune exposures; instead, reliance was placed on TCR beta sequences and their occurrence across donors. Alongside the repertoire data, information on donor age, sex, ethnicity and CMV serostatus was compiled. A later analysis re-examined previously published TCR beta repertoires from more than 550 donors and added high-resolution HLA genotyping to investigate patterns of TCR occurrence. Across about 380 genotyped donors of the cohort, an average of approximately 240,000 unique TCR beta nucleotide sequences per donor were sequenced, and 15% to 20% of those sequences were non-productive. In an earlier analysis of around 540 of the donors, high-throughput TCR beta sequencing was used to judge whether each TCR beta V gene segment behaved as functional or pseudogenic. Roughly 5 DR-DQ haplotypes were handled as single units for association and clustering, since linkage in the cohort was strong. In a later genetic analysis, genome-wide SNP genotypes for about three fifths of the roughly 670 donors were used, and that subset was treated as a discovery cohort. All discovery cohort repertoires had been generated on a single sequencing platform. The study profiled the T cell repertoires of hundreds of subjects by immunosequencing and related them to cytomegalovirus serostatus. Around 330 gigabases of sequencing data and around 85 million unique TCR sequences made up an early release that covered about 640 HLA-typed donors. A separate validation cohort of over 95 different subjects was used in addition to the approximately 640-subject first cohort. High-throughput TCR immunosequencing, statistical association of individual TCRs with disease status, and machine learning were combined to predict cytomegalovirus infection status.

Library preparation used the immunoSEQ multiplex PCR assay. For the multiplex PCR, a mixture combining 60 forward primers for TCR Vbeta segments and 13 reverse primers for TCR Jbeta segments was used. The CDR3 region of rearranged TCR beta genes was amplified from genomic DNA by a multiplex PCR assay. On the Illumina HiSeq System, the amplified TCR beta libraries were sequenced as 87-base-pair reads. The published analysis was carried out like this. In a later analysis, some 80 million unique TCR beta chains were counted across the approximately 670 repertoires, and around 10 million of these chains were shared by at least two donors. Raw reads were error-corrected and collapsed into unique sequences by a nearest-neighbor algorithm in which closely related sequences were merged to remove PCR and sequencing errors. V, D and J gene segments were assigned by aligning CDR3 sequences to IMGT reference sequences. For a sequence to be retained, a match of at least six nucleotides was required to both a V gene segment and a J gene segment. Rearrangements were classified as productive when the CDR3 lacked stop codons and remained in frame with V and J, and all other rearrangements were classified as non-productive. Following IMGT convention, CDR3 was defined as the stretch from the second conserved V-encoded cysteine to the conserved J-encoded phenylalanine. In an earlier analysis of approximately 500 of the donors, sequences lacking an unambiguous match to a single V gene segment were excluded. An earlier analysis of a few hundred of the donors called V segments functional above 56.7% productive rearrangements and segregating when the between-donor standard deviation exceeded 5%. To diagnose cytomegalovirus status from the catalog of TCR beta chain sequences, a statistical classification framework was built. In a later analysis, V and J genes were assigned by comparing TCR nucleotide sequences against IMGT/GENE-DB human TR gene sequences. The TCRdist pipeline was used in a later analysis to assign CDR3 sequences and most-parsimonious VDJ recombination scenarios. In a later analysis, every TCR beta chain was defined by the combination of its CDR3 amino acid sequence and its V-gene family, and reads without a unique V-gene family were dropped. In a later analysis, approximately 590 highly shared, low-generation-probability nucleotide sequences were removed to address suspected cross-contamination and a sequencing artifact. In a later analysis, a clonal expansion index for each public chain was calculated from normalized within-repertoire ranks of inferred template counts. In a later analysis, generation probabilities were computed with a VDJ recombination model fitted to out-of-frame rearrangements, and the resulting probabilities were checked against IGoR. Hypergeometric tests were used in a later analysis to score TCR-TCR, TCR-HLA and TCR-CMV co-occurrence, with a repertoire-size bias correction applied to the TCR pairs. In a later analysis, false discovery rates were estimated by permuting HLA or CMV assignments 20 times. A later analysis grouped co-occurring TCRs with DBSCAN, adding TCRdist sequence similarity when clustering within HLA-allele-positive subsets. For co-occurrence clustering, repertoires with fewer than 30,000 or more than 120,000 public chains were excluded, along with 5 or 6 repertoires with anomalous nucleotide sharing. TCRdb's version of the immuneACCESS table is confined to in-frame rearrangements and falls short of the full clone set. An unresolved V gene accounts for under half of the shortfall where checked; the remainder is of unknown origin. That table gives V, J and clone size, and the DNA gave D and trimming. The sample has under 200,000 clones on record. The ten largest clones represent 6.5% of the sample.

The cohort was made up of 666 healthy bone marrow donors. All cohort members were sampled while nominally healthy, although unrecorded immune exposures were likely present. The donor was CMV seronegative and was included in the group of under 450 seronegative cohort members. A peripheral blood sample was collected from each donor, and TCR beta sequencing was performed on peripheral blood mononuclear cells. Genomic DNA was extracted from the blood cell samples with the Qiagen DNeasy Blood Extraction Kit. With respect to this clone: The antigen this receptor binds is unknown.

Trimming takes 0 bases from V and 0 bases from J, and the germline ends sit 17 bases apart. Including cysteine and phenylalanine, the CDR3 has 19 amino acids. The only DNA kept is the CDR3, 57 bases in frame from the first base. CDR1 and CDR2, per the germline V gene, are LGHNA and YSLEER. On the study overall, not on this receptor specifically: Three of the identified cytomegalovirus-associated TCR beta chains were confirmed in vitro to be specific for cytomegalovirus antigens. A later genetic analysis associated a missense DCLRE1C variant with V-gene and J-gene trimming of TCR beta chains, and an independent cohort replicated the association. In a later analysis, HLA-associated TCR beta chains showed more clonal expansion and lower generation probabilities than non-associated chains that were equally common. In a later genetic analysis, fewer N-insertions in productive TCRs were reported among donors in an Asian-associated ancestry cluster than the roughly 700-donor mean. The only immune exposure information available for the cohort was CMV serostatus. According to a later analysis, TCR association rates differed among HLA loci, with DRB1 alleles showing the most associated TCRs and HLA-C alleles showing the fewest. Sequencing depth was assumed to be roughly uniform across donors in the presence/absence analyses, though that assumption may not hold. The study listed 170 or so TCR beta chains as associated with cytomegalovirus. Most TCR sequences were seen in very few donors, while some public TCRs were found in many individuals. In an earlier analysis of some 540 of the donors, most TCR beta V segments appeared in productive rearrangements about 87% or about 30% of the time, broadly matching IMGT annotations. Because counts were too low, more than 15 rarely observed V segments, including chromosome 9 orphons, were excluded from the earlier analysis of roughly 580 of the donors. The sequencing pipeline was judged likely to have produced a cluster of highly shared sequence variants as a technical artifact. According to a later analysis, most CMV-associated TCR beta chains appeared to be HLA-restricted, and the HLA associations seemed to be driven largely by CMV exposure. Only TCR beta chains were sequenced in this cohort, and the absence of alpha or paired-chain data limited detectable features. Cytomegalovirus status was reported to be diagnosed by the classifier with high specificity and sensitivity in both the original and validation cohorts. Some IMGT-functional V segments, including TRBV6-2 and TRBV6-3, could not be distinguished by the 87-base-pair reads and were therefore excluded. A later analysis associated 16,951 TCR beta sequences with specific HLA alleles at a false discovery rate of 0.05. In a later analysis, several top co-occurrence clusters were reported to appear linked to parvovirus B19, influenza, CMV and Epstein-Barr virus. It was suggested by the authors that the approach could potentially be generalized to other disease states and immunological phenotypes. Because HLA typing was unavailable for some donors at each locus, only the typed subset was used in association tests. Correlated functional status among segregating V segments might be attributable to linkage disequilibrium, but an unknown experimental factor could not be ruled out. When HLA alleles, especially DR and DQ, strongly co-occurred, TCR associations were difficult to assign to individual alleles. A further reported finding was that TCR beta sequences accurately predicted the HLA-A and HLA-B alleles for most subjects in the first cohort.

The sequenced sample consisted of PBMCs. This sequence uses TRBV4-3 and TRBJ1-4, with TRBD1 tentatively as D gene (5 bases match). The TCR sequence derives from a man aged 25 to 45 in good health and CMV-seronegative. Here the CDR3 is given as CASSQEAGTSHATNEKLFF. The base sequence is TGCGCCAGCAGCCAAGAAGCAGGGACTAGCCATGCAACTAATGAAAAACTGTTTTTT.